This T cell receptor beta chain was observed in a study of T cell responses to AZD1222 COVID-19 vaccine. General study points: The donors showed a predominance of white British ancestry and of females, with possible underestimation of clonal diversity. Across spike, vaccine-associated CD4 TCRs were found, dominant at 160-218 and 743-854. Receipt of two AZD1222 doses was followed by a rise in Spike-specific TCR breadth and depth.

Germline assignment: CDR1 MNHNS and CDR2 SASEGT. Trimming left V 3 bases short and J 0 bases short, with 12 bases between. The CDR3 runs to 16 residues. The data were produced by immunoSEQ multiplex PCR, yet TCRdb's version contains in-frame clones alone and is incomplete. This sample has 95,000 to 150,000 clones; approximately 91% occur once, and the top ten carry roughly 2.4%. Note on this clone: Its antigen is still unknown.

The source is an adult in good health. The rearrangement links TRBV6-1 to TRBJ1-3, with D hard to call. This specimen was peripheral blood, taken on day 0 of AZD1222 vaccination. The chain's CDR3 is CASSESFGRSGNTIYF. The CDR3, as DNA: TGTGCCAGCAGTGAGTCTTTTGGGCGCTCTGGAAACACCATATATTTT.